These T cell receptor beta chains were read from a single sample in a study of regulatory T cells in long-lasting Graves disease. TCRdb used MiXCR to reprocess the multiplex PCR reads, holding one entry per CDR3 protein. The sample includes 350,000 to 500,000 distinct CDR3 sequences, 13% to 15% of them seen just once. This sample was shared with a second study, whose subject was T cells in Graves' hyperthyroidism and ophthalmopathy.

Specimen: peripheral blood mononuclear cells (PBMCs), collected at new diagnosis, from a patient treated with antithyroid drugs. The origin of the receptors is a woman between 45 and 65 years old with Graves disease. Each CDR3 is given with its conserved first and last residue. A D gene is named only where the DNA matches it firmly. Expanded clones are given a class, and other clones once, few, many or no size at all.

few,TRBV7-7,TRBJ2-5,-,TGTGCTAGCAGCCCCCTGTTGGGGCCCGAAGAGACCCAGTACTTC,CASSPLLGPEETQYF
many,TRBV18,TRBJ1-2,-,TGTGCCAGCTCACGGGACGGAACCGGGGACTATGGCTACACCTTC,CASSRDGTGDYGYTF
-,TRBV5-1,TRBJ2-2,TRBD1,TGCGCCAGCAGACCTCCGGGACAGGGGGGTTCCGGGGAGCTGTTTTTT,CASRPPGQGGSGELFF
many,TRBV5-1,TRBJ2-7,TRBD1,TGCGCCAGCAGCTTGGGGGCACTACAGGGGATTGGTGTCTACGAGCAGTACTTC,CASSLGALQGIGVYEQYF
-,TRBV13,TRBJ1-6,-,TGTGCCAGCAGCTTACAGGACCGAATTCATAATTCACCCCTCCACTTT,CASSLQDRIHNSPLHF
many,TRBV20-1,TRBJ2-7,TRBD2,TGCAGTGCTAGAGATCGGGGGGTTCTAGCGTACTTGTCCTACGAGCAGTACTTC,CSARDRGVLAYLSYEQYF
many,TRBV3-1,TRBJ2-3,-,TGTGCCAGCAGCCAATTTCTCCAGGGTACAGATACGCAGTATTTT,CASSQFLQGTDTQYF
-,TRBV7-6,TRBJ2-5,TRBD2,TGTGCCAGCAGCTTTCGGACTAGCGGGAAGGAGACCCAGTACTTC,CASSFRTSGKETQYF
few,TRBV29-1,TRBJ2-7,-,TGCAGCGTTTGGTTGGACTACGAGCAGTACTTC,CSVWLDYEQYF
-,TRBV7-2,TRBJ2-3,-,TGTGCCAGCAGCGGGCGGCTTTGGCTCACAGATACGCAGTATTTT,CASSGRLWLTDTQYF
-,TRBV5-1,TRBJ2-1,-,TGCGCCAGCAGCTTGGAGGCACTTTACAATGAGCAGTTCTTC,CASSLEALYNEQFF
-,TRBV28,TRBJ2-3,-,TGTGCCAGCAAAAACAGCGGAGGAGGGCGGGGAGATACGCAGTATTTT,CASKNSGGGRGDTQYF
many,TRBV28,TRBJ2-7,-,TGTGCCAGCAGTTGGGATATGCGTAACCCGAACTACGAGCAGTACTTC,CASSWDMRNPNYEQYF
few,TRBV7-2,TRBJ2-5,-,TGTGCCAGCAGCTTAGGGCTGACTACCCAAGAGACCCAGTACTTC,CASSLGLTTQETQYF
-,TRBV6-1,TRBJ2-4,TRBD2,TGTGCCAGCTCTGACGGGGGGAAGAGTGCCAAAAACATTCAGTACTTC,CASSDGGKSAKNIQYF
few,TRBV11-1,TRBJ2-3,-,TGTGCCAGCGGCTTAAGCGTAGGGGTAGGTACCACAGATACGCAGTATTTT,CASGLSVGVGTTDTQYF
many,TRBV20-1,TRBJ2-3,-,TGCAGTGCCGAAAAGGGGTTTCTAACAGATACGCAGTATTTT,CSAEKGFLTDTQYF
-,TRBV28,TRBJ2-7,-,TGTGCCAGCAGAGTACAGGGGCGGCGGGGTACCTACGAGCAGTACTTC,CASRVQGRRGTYEQYF
-,TRBV6-2/TRBV6-3,TRBJ1-2,-,TGTGCCAGCAGTTACGGCTCGGGGTCTTTGAGCCACTTC,CASSYGSGSLSHF
-,TRBV20-1,TRBJ2-5,TRBD2,TGCAGTGCTAGAAGTTTGACTAGCGGGATCGGGGAGACCCAGTACTTC,CSARSLTSGIGETQYF
many,TRBV20-1,TRBJ1-6,TRBD1,TGCAGTGCTAAACTCGGACAGGGACCTTGGTCACCCCTCCACTTT,CSAKLGQGPWSPLHF
many,TRBV6-1,TRBJ1-2,TRBD1,TGTGCCAGCAGACTACAGGGGGAAGTAAACTATGGCTACACCTTC,CASRLQGEVNYGYTF
few,TRBV9,TRBJ2-3,-,TGTGCCAGCAGCGTAGATGAAGGTCGAGGAACAGATACGCAGTATTTT,CASSVDEGRGTDTQYF
many,TRBV27,TRBJ2-1,-,TGTGCCAGCAGTTTAATGGGTTACAATGAGCAGTTCTTC,CASSLMGYNEQFF
many,TRBV2,TRBJ2-1,TRBD2,TGTGCCAGCCTAGCGGGTCTATACAATGAGCAGTTCTTC,CASLAGLYNEQFF
few,TRBV5-1,TRBJ2-1,TRBD1,TGCGCCAGCAGCTTGGAAGGTCCTCAGGGGGCGGACAATGTGCAGTTCTTC,CASSLEGPQGADNVQFF
-,TRBV19,TRBJ2-5,-,TGTGCCAGTAGTATGAGCCACGCGGAGACCCAGTACTTC,CASSMSHAETQYF
-,TRBV19,TRBJ2-1,-,TGTGCCACTTCGAGCCTCAGCTCCTACAATGAGCAGTTCTTC,CATSSLSSYNEQFF
-,TRBV6-1,TRBJ2-5,-,TGTGCCAGCAGTGAAGCGTGGGGACAAGAGACCCAGTACTTC,CASSEAWGQETQYF
once,TRBV5-1,TRBJ1-1,-,TGCGCCAGCAGGTCGGAGCTGAACACTGAAGCTTTCTTT,CASRSELNTEAFF
few,TRBV7-2,TRBJ2-1,-,TGTGCCAGCCGTGGGAGGTGGGCGGGGGAGCAGTTCTTC,CASRGRWAGEQFF
many,TRBV6-1,TRBJ2-7,TRBD1,TGTGCCAGCACCGACAGGGAGAGCTACGAGCAGTACTTC,CASTDRESYEQYF
many,TRBV28,TRBJ2-7,-,TGTGCCAGCAGTTTCTCCGGTGGTAAGGGGCAGTACTTC,CASSFSGGKGQYF
many,TRBV5-1,TRBJ2-3,TRBD2,TGCGCCAGCAGCTTGAATGAAGCGGGATTGGGCACAGATACGCAGTATTTT,CASSLNEAGLGTDTQYF
-,TRBV28,TRBJ1-6,-,TGTGCCAGCAGTTTAACGAGCTCCTATAATTCACCCCTCCACTTT,CASSLTSSYNSPLHF
many,TRBV30,TRBJ1-1,-,TGTGCCTGGGTGACCTACACTGAAGCTTTCTTT,CAWVTYTEAFF
many,TRBV2,TRBJ1-1,-,TGTGCCAGCAGGGACAACACTGAAGCTTTCTTT,CASRDNTEAFF
many,TRBV7-2,TRBJ1-1,-,TGTGCCAGCAGCTTATCAGGGGCCGCTGAAGCTTTCTTT,CASSLSGAAEAFF
few,TRBV7-9,TRBJ1-4,TRBD1,TGTGCCAGCAGCAAGGGACAGGGATATAATGAAAAACTGTTTTTT,CASSKGQGYNEKLFF
many,TRBV12-3/TRBV12-4,TRBJ2-7,-,TGTGCCAGCACCCCCCCGGCAGGGCACTACGAGCAGTACTTC,CASTPPAGHYEQYF
-,TRBV4-2,TRBJ2-5,TRBD1,TGTGCCAGCAGCCAACCACAGGGGCCAGGGTTGCGTGAGACCCAGTACTTC,CASSQPQGPGLRETQYF